A single sample is the source of the 24 T cell receptor beta chains below, sequenced in a study of control samples from healthy donors and cancer patients. The assay was immunoSEQ multiplex PCR, and TCRdb's table has in-frame clones only and misses some. The table lists over 25,000 clones, just under 90% of them singletons. The sequenced sample was PBMCs. The receptors were gathered from a woman between 40 and 50 years old with lung cancer.

This chain connects TRBV7-3 to TRBJ2-7, with D perhaps TRBD2 (6 bases). CDR1 and CDR2 (germline): SGHTA, FQGTGA. CDR3 length equals 13 residues. V was pared by 3 bases and J by 7 bases, with 13 bases between. The CDR3 DNA sequence: TGTGCCAGCAGCTTGACCTCCCGGGGGGAGCAGTACTTC. This codes for CASSLTSRGEQYF.

The rearrangement uses TRBV16 and TRBJ1-6, with D uncertain. This CDR3 region has 18 residues. Trimming took off 4 bases at V and 0 bases at J, with 16 bases between the two ends. Per germline, CDR1 KGHSY and CDR2 FQNENV. The CDR3 here is CASSLTRPGSSYNSPLHF. CDR3 bases: TGTGCCAGCAGCCTTACCCGCCCGGGGAGCTCCTATAATTCACCCCTCCACTTT.

The chain is built from TRBV12-3 or TRBV12-4 and TRBJ2-2; D unresolved. The V and J ends lost 5 bases and 4 bases respectively, with 2 bases between them. This CDR3 region has 11 residues. This CDR3 is CASSATGELFF. The CDR3 nucleotides are TGTGCCAGCAGTGCCACCGGGGAGCTGTTTTTT.

V is TRBV7-9 and J is TRBJ1-1, with a weak D call TRBD1 (6 bases). Germline V CDR1 and CDR2: SEHNR, FQNEAQ (reference sequence). This CDR3 is 15 amino acids long. Trimming pared 5 bases from V and 2 bases from J, leaving 15 bases between. CDR3 nucleotides: TGTGCCAGCAGCCTAAGTGGGGGGCCCAACACTGAAGCTTTCTTT. Its protein is CASSLSGGPNTEAFF.

This clone was observed a handful of times. V and J are TRBV28 and TRBJ1-2, with TRBD1 as a possible D gene (5 bases). Germline CDR1 MDHEN, CDR2 SYDVKM. The CDR3 sequence is 13 residues long. Trimming shortened V by 5 bases and J by 8 bases, and 15 bases separated the two germline ends. DNA for the CDR3: TGTGCCAGCAGTCCTCCCGGGCAGGGAGGCTACACCTTC. As protein: CASSPPGQGGYTF.

V gene TRBV27 combines with J gene TRBJ1-6; D not resolved. Germline CDR1 and CDR2: MNHEY and SMNVEV (reference sequence). The CDR3 length is 14 residues. Trimming took 3 bases from V and 6 from J, leaving 9 bases between them. The CDR3 loop is CASSFGRSNSPLHF. The CDR3, as DNA: TGTGCCAGCAGTTTCGGCAGGAGTAATTCACCCCTCCACTTT.

The V gene is TRBV7-6, the J gene TRBJ1-2, with a tentative D call TRBD1 (6 bases). The CDR3 contains 16 residues. The V end lost 5 bases, the J end lost 4 bases, and 20 bases lay between the germline ends. CDR1 and CDR2 (germline): SGHVS, FNYEAQ. This CDR3 reads CASSPQLMGHPYGYTF. The DNA for the CDR3 is TGTGCCAGCAGCCCACAACTGATGGGACACCCCTATGGCTACACCTTC.

The rearrangement joins TRBV5-1 to TRBJ2-7; D gene unclear. The CDR3 extends over 15 amino acids. V was pared by 5 bases and J by 1 base, with 16 bases between. Germline loops: CDR1 SGHRS, CDR2 YFSETQ. The CDR3 here is CASRKSQLSSYEQYF. CDR3 in DNA: TGCGCCAGCAGGAAGTCACAGTTGAGTTCCTACGAGCAGTACTTC.

The chain uses TRBV27 and TRBJ2-5; 11 nucleotides match TRBD2. CDR1 is MNHEY and CDR2 is SMNVEV in the germline V gene (reference sequence). The J segment lost 2 bases and the V segment lost 5 bases, leaving 7 bases of the junction unmatched. This CDR3 is 16 amino acids long. The CDR3 bases are TGTGCCAGCAGTGTTACTAGCGGGGGAGCTCAAGAGACCCAGTACTTC. Translating it yields CASSVTSGGAQETQYF.

CDR3 protein: CASRGGQGRGEAFF. DNA for the CDR3: TGTGCCAGCAGAGGAGGTCAGGGACGGGGTGAAGCTTTCTTT. This sequence joins TRBV5-6 and TRBJ1-1; possibly TRBD1 for D (5 bases). V lost 5 bases, J lost 7 bases, and 18 bases lay in between. CDR1 SGHDT and CDR2 YYEEEE come from the germline V gene. CDR3 length: 14 residues. Supplemented by reference TRBV5-6 and TRBJ1-1, the full variable domain reads DAGVTQSPTHLIKTRGQQVTLRCSPKSGHDTVSWYQQALGQGPQFIFQYYEEEERQRGNFPDRFSGHQFPNYSSELNVNALLLGDSALYLCASRGGQGRGEAFFGQGTRLTVV.

V gene TRBV19 combines with J gene TRBJ1-2, with TRBD1 matching 8 bases. The CDR3 runs to 13 residues. The V gene end was trimmed by 4 bases and the J gene end by 4 bases; junction bases not matched to a gene: 2. Germline V lookup: CDR1 LNHDA, CDR2 SQIVND (reference sequence). The DNA of the CDR3 is TGTGCCAGTAGTAGCGACAGGGGCTATGGCTACACCTTC. This encodes CASSSDRGYGYTF.

The chain carries TRBV11-2 and TRBJ2-3; TRBD1 agrees at 8 bases. Germline CDR1 is SGHAT and CDR2 is FQNNGV. After removal of 1 base from V and 2 bases from J, the junction contained 5 bases not matched to a gene. The CDR3 totals 16 residues. CDR3 in DNA: TGTGCCAGCAGCTTAGGGACAGGGATGGCCACAGATACGCAGTATTTT. It translates to CASSLGTGMATDTQYF.

V is TRBV7-3 and J is TRBJ1-1; D remains ambiguous. The CDR3 is 14 amino acids. Trimming shortened V by 5 bases and J by 0 bases, and 10 bases separated the two germline ends. Germline V gene lookup returns CDR1 SGHTA and CDR2 FQGTGA. The CDR3 DNA is TGTGCCAGCAGCGAGGACCACATGAACACTGAAGCTTTCTTT. Translated, it gives CASSEDHMNTEAFF.

V and J are TRBV6-5 and TRBJ1-4, with a possible D match to TRBD1 (5 bases). The germline V gene encodes CDR1 MNHEY and CDR2 SVGAGI. V lost 6 bases and J lost 8, with 13 bases in between. The CDR3 contains 13 residues. The CDR3 DNA is TGTGCCAGCAGCCGCGACCGGGGGGAAAAACTGTTTTTT. This codes for CASSRDRGEKLFF.

CDR3 sequence: CASSQDTPWVGGQYF. CDR3 DNA: TGCGCCAGCAGCCAAGACACCCCCTGGGTAGGTGGGCAGTATTTT. V usage is TRBV4-1 and J usage is TRBJ2-3; D is uncertain. Deletions cut 0 bases from V and 11 bases from J, with 18 bases between. The CDR3 extends over 15 amino acids. Germline CDR1 MGHRA, CDR2 YSYEKL.

The chain links TRBV2 to TRBJ1-4; a possible D gene is TRBD1 (5 bases). V shed 6 bases and J shed 12 bases, with 17 bases lying between them. The germline V gene encodes CDR1 SNHLY and CDR2 FYNNEI. This CDR3 spans 13 amino acids. The CDR3 reads CASSAPGLYELFF. The CDR3 DNA reads TGTGCCAGCAGCGCTCCGGGACTGTACGAACTGTTTTTT.

The chain couples TRBV9 to TRBJ1-1; D remains unclear. The CDR3 has 14 residues. Germline V gene data show CDR1 as SGDLS and CDR2 as YYNGEE. V was pared by 4 bases and J by 4 bases, with 14 bases between. The CDR3 sequence: CASSPGSDGTEAFF. In DNA, the CDR3 is TGTGCCAGCAGCCCCGGCTCAGACGGCACTGAAGCTTTCTTT.

The chain combines TRBV14 with TRBJ1-3; D gene uncertain. With 1 base removed from V and 4 bases from J, the gap between germline ends came to 17 bases. This CDR3 has 17 amino acids. From germline, CDR1 is SGHDN and CDR2 FVKESK. The CDR3 region has the DNA TGTGCCAGCAGCCAAGCCCTGTTTGGTCTGGGGGGAAACACCATATATTTT. Its translation: CASSQALFGLGGNTIYF. The whole variable domain, filled in from reference TRBV14 and TRBJ1-3, reads EAGVTQFPSHSVIEKGQTVTLRCDPISGHDNLYWYRRVMGKEIKFLLHFVKESKQDESGMPNNRFLAERTGGTYSTLKVQPAELEDSGVYFCASSQALFGLGGNTIYFGEGSWLTVV.

The chain is built from TRBV6-1 and TRBJ2-3; D may match TRBD1 or TRBD2 (5 bases each). V dropped 3 bases and J dropped 6 bases, with 10 bases sitting between them. CDR3 length equals 13 residues. The V gene's germline CDR1 is MNHNS and CDR2 SASEGT. The DNA for the CDR3 is TGTGCCAGCAGTGATTACGGGACGGATACGCAGTATTTT. Amino acid sequence: CASSDYGTDTQYF.

The chain couples TRBV2 to TRBJ1-5, with unresolved D. The CDR3 has 12 residues. The V end was cut by 7 bases, the J end by 5 bases, with 9 bases between. CDR1 is SNHLY, CDR2 FYNNEI, per germline. The CDR3 DNA reads TGTGCCAGCACGGGGTTTGATCAGCCCCAGCATTTT. Amino acids: CASTGFDQPQHF.

This rearrangement joins TRBV4-1 to TRBJ2-7, with TRBD1 matching 7 bases. The CDR3 length is 15 residues. Germline loops: CDR1 MGHRA, CDR2 YSYEKL. The ends lost 0 bases at V and 9 bases at J; junction bases unmatched: 11. CDR3 loop: CASSQDRGQILGQYF. The CDR3 DNA reads as TGCGCCAGCAGCCAAGATCGGGGACAGATCCTCGGGCAGTACTTC.

This clone was recorded a few times. The rearrangement links TRBV27 to TRBJ1-1, with TRBD1 matching over 7 bases. V was pared by 5 bases and J by 11 bases, with 11 bases of the junction left unmatched. The germline CDR1 and CDR2 sequences are MNHEY and SMNVEV (reference sequence). This CDR3 spans 13 amino acids. The CDR3 DNA reads TGTGCCAGCAGTCTCGGAGGGGGCATTGAGGCTTTCTTT. It yields the protein CASSLGGGIEAFF.

This CDR3 reads CASSPVTGLLQPQHF. In DNA form, the CDR3 reads TGTGCCAGCAGCCCCGTGACAGGGTTGCTTCAGCCCCAGCATTTT. The genes are TRBV7-6 and TRBJ1-5; 7 bases match TRBD1. Germline V gives CDR1 SGHVS, CDR2 FNYEAQ. Trimming cost V 5 bases and J 6 bases; bases outside gene matches: 10. This CDR3 region has 15 residues. The full variable domain, rest sourced from reference TRBV7-6 and TRBJ1-5, is GAGVSQSPRYKVTKRGQDVALRCDPISGHVSLYWYRQALGQGPEFLTYFNYEAQQDKSGLPNDRFSAERPEGSISTLTIQRTEQRDSAMYRCASSPVTGLLQPQHFGDGTRLSIL.

CDR3 in amino acids: CASTRQGHAETQYF. In DNA form, the CDR3 reads TGCGCCAGCACAAGACAGGGCCACGCAGAGACCCAGTACTTC. The J gene is TRBJ2-5, the V gene TRBV5-1; 7 nucleotides match TRBD1. Germline assignment: CDR1 SGHRS and CDR2 YFSETQ. CDR3 length equals 14 residues. V shed 6 bases, J shed 4 bases, and the junction held 9 bases outside the gene matches.